Each of the 2 T cell receptor beta chains below was sequenced from the same sample in a study of blood T cell repertoires in COVID-19. The data were produced by immunoSEQ multiplex PCR, yet TCRdb's version contains in-frame clones alone and is incomplete. In the table there are around 250,000 clones, around nine tenths of which are singletons. Input material: peripheral blood. These receptors were obtained from a woman aged 60-75 years who had recovered from COVID-19.

V usage is TRBV11-3 and J usage is TRBJ2-7; D is perhaps TRBD1 (5 bases). Trimming took 5 bases from V and 0 from J, leaving 14 bases between them. The germline CDR1 and CDR2 sequences are SGHNT and YENEEA. This CDR3 contains 15 residues. CDR3 amino acids: CASSQGVSSSYEQYF. DNA of the CDR3: TGTGCCAGCAGCCAAGGGGTCTCCAGCTCCTACGAGCAGTACTTC.

The chain recombines TRBV5-1 with TRBJ2-3; 7 positions match TRBD1. With V trimmed by 0 bases and J by 4 bases, 5 bases remained unmatched. CDR1 and CDR2 from the germline V gene are SGHRS and YFSETQ. The CDR3 length is 15 residues. The CDR3 here is CASSLEGAGADTQYF. CDR3 DNA: TGCGCCAGCAGCTTGGAGGGGGCTGGTGCAGATACGCAGTATTTT.